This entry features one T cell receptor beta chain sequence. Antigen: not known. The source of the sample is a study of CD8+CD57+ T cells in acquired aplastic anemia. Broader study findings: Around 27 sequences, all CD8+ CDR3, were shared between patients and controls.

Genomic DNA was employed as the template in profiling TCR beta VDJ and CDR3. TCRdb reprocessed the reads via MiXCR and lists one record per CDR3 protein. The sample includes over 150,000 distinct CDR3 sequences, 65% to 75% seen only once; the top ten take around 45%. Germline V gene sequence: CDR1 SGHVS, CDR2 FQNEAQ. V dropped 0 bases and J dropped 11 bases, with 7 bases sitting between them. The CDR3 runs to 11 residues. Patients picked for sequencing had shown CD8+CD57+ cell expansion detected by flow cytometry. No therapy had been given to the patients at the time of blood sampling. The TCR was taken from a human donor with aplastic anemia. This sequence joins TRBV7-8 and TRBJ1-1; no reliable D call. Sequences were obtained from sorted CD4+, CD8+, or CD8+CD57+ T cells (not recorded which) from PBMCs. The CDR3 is CASSLAWMAFF. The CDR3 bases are TGTGCCAGCAGCTTAGCGTGGATGGCTTTCTTT.